Each of the 11 T cell receptor beta chains below was sequenced from the same sample in a study of T cell responses to AZD1222 COVID-19 vaccine. Some clones are missing from TCRdb's copy, which holds only in-frame ones; the method was immunoSEQ multiplex PCR. The sample lists roughly 170,000 clones, about 91% seen once, with roughly 0.49% in the top ten. The sequences come from peripheral blood, collected on day 0 of AZD1222 vaccination. The source is an adult in good health.

The chain recombines TRBV7-2 with TRBJ2-5; no reliable D call. The CDR3 consists of 15 residues. Trimming cost V 8 bases and J 1 base, with 17 bases left between them. Germline V CDR1 and CDR2: SGHTA, FQGNSA. Here the CDR3 DNA reads TGTGCCAGCCGGTCCACGAGCCTTCTCCAAGAGACCCAGTACTTC. Translated: CASRSTSLLQETQYF.

V is TRBV9 and J is TRBJ1-1; D is undetermined. The CDR3 spans 16 residues. Per germline, CDR1 SGDLS and CDR2 YYNGEE. The germline V and J ends were trimmed by 0 bases and 1 base, with 13 bases remaining between them. CDR3 amino acids: CASSVEEVDWNTEAFF. In DNA form, the CDR3 reads TGTGCCAGCAGCGTAGAGGAGGTAGATTGGAACACTGAAGCTTTCTTT.

In DNA, the CDR3 is TGTGCCAGCAGCAAAGGCGGGTCTAGCACAGATACGCAGTATTTT. Protein: CASSKGGSSTDTQYF. The gene calls are TRBV9 and TRBJ2-3, with D tentatively TRBD2 (5 bases). V gave up 4 bases and J gave up 0 bases, with 12 bases separating them. The CDR3 runs to 15 residues. CDR1 is SGDLS and CDR2 is YYNGEE in the germline V gene.

V usage is TRBV6-6 and J usage is TRBJ2-7; perhaps D is TRBD1 or TRBD2 (5 bases each). CDR1 and CDR2 from the germline V gene are MNHNY and SVGAGI (reference sequence). The CDR3 runs 15 residues. V lost 6 bases and J lost 6, with 21 bases in between. CDR3: CASRWTSGQGGEQYF. The DNA of the CDR3 is TGTGCCAGCAGATGGACGTCGGGGCAGGGTGGCGAGCAGTACTTC.

The V call is TRBV21-1, the J call TRBJ2-1; TRBD2, as called in the table, went unchecked against the DNA. TRBV21-1 corresponds to a pseudogene. The CDR3 spans 13 residues. CDR3 bases: TGTGCCAGCAGCACTAGCGCTAACAATGAGCAGTTCTTC. It yields the protein CASSTSANNEQFF.

The chain links TRBV7-3 to TRBJ1-5; the match to TRBD1 covers 8 bases. The V and J ends lost 2 bases and 0 bases, in that order; junction bases with no gene match: 15. This CDR3 spans 20 amino acids. Germline CDR1 reads SGHTA; CDR2 reads FQGTGA. CDR3 protein: CASSLEENRQGQNSNQPQHF. The CDR3, as DNA: TGTGCCAGCAGCTTAGAAGAGAACAGACAGGGGCAAAATAGCAATCAGCCCCAGCATTTT.

This clone was seen a few times. V is TRBV6-5 and J is TRBJ1-1; the D is unclear. V dropped 2 bases and J dropped 2 bases, with 12 bases sitting between them. The length of the CDR3 is 15 residues. CDR1 is MNHEY and CDR2 is SVGAGI in the germline V gene. For the CDR3, the DNA is TGTGCCAGCAGTTACAGTCAGAGTGGAAACACTGAAGCTTTCTTT. It encodes CASSYSQSGNTEAFF.

The J gene is TRBJ1-6, the V gene TRBV6-2 or TRBV6-3; TRBD1 is a possible D gene (5 bases). V lost 3 bases, J lost 2 bases, and 14 bases lay in between. This CDR3 region has 17 residues. Germline loops: CDR1 MNHEY, CDR2 SVGEGT. CDR3 in amino acids: CASSYLQGETYNSPLHF. The CDR3 nucleotides are TGTGCCAGCAGTTATCTCCAGGGTGAAACCTATAATTCACCCCTCCACTTT.

In DNA form, the CDR3 reads TGTGCCAGTAGTCCCAACTACTACGAGCAGTACTTC. Residues: CASSPNYYEQYF. The chain uses TRBV19 and TRBJ2-7, with D unclear. Germline-derived CDR1 and CDR2 are LNHDA and SQIVND (reference sequence). V lost 5 bases, J lost 3 bases, and 8 bases lay in between. CDR3 length: 12 residues.

The CDR3 loop is CASSLGQARGYTF. For the CDR3, the DNA is TGCGCCAGCAGCTTGGGACAGGCAAGGGGCTACACCTTC. V gene TRBV5-1 combines with J gene TRBJ1-2, with a possible D match to TRBD1 (6 bases). The CDR3 sequence is 13 residues long. Germline CDR1 reads SGHRS; CDR2 reads YFSETQ. V lost 0 bases to trimming and J lost 8 bases, with 11 bases between them.

This clone has a count of ten or more. For the CDR3, the DNA is TGTGCCAGCACCCGGGAAGGAGACAGGGAGATAAATCAGCCCCAGCATTTT. This translates into CASTREGDREINQPQHF. This chain links TRBV21-1 with TRBJ1-5; TRBD1, the table's D call, lacks a check against the DNA. TRBV21-1 is a recognized pseudogene. This CDR3 is 17 amino acids long.